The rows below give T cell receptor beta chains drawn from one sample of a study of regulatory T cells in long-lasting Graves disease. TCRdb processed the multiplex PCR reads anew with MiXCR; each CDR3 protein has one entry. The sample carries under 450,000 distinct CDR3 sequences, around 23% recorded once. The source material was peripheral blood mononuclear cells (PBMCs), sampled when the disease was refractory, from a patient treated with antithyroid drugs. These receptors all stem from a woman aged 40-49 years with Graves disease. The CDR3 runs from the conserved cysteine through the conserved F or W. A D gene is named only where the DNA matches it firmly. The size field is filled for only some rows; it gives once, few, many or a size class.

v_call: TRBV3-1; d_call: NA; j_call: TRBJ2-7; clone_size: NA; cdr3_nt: TGTGCCAGCAGCCAAGATCTTCCGGTACTTCGGGACGAGCAGTACTTC; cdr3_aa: CASSQDLPVLRDEQYF
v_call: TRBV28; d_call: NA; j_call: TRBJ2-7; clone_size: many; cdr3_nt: TGTGCCAGCAGCTTGCCTGGTGAGCAGTACTTC; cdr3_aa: CASSLPGEQYF
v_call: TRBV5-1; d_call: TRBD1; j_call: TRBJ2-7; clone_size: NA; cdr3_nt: TGCGCCAGCAGCTTGGGGGACAGGGGATCTGGCGAGCAGTACTTC; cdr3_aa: CASSLGDRGSGEQYF
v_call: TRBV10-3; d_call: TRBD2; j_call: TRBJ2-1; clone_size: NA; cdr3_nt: TGTGCCATCAGTGAGTCTTGGGGGGTGACTAGCGGGAGGAATGAGCAGTTCTTC; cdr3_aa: CAISESWGVTSGRNEQFF
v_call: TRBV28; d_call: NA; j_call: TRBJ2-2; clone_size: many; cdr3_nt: TGTGCCAGCAGCCCCATGCCCGGCGGGGCGAACACCGGGGAGCTGTTTTTT; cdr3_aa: CASSPMPGGANTGELFF
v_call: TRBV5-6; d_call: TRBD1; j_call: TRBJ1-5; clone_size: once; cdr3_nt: TGTGCCAGCAGCCAAGGGACAGGGATCGATCAGCCCCAGCATTTT; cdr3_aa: CASSQGTGIDQPQHF
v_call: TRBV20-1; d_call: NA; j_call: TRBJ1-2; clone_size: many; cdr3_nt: TGCAGTGCTACACCGGGCCCCTATTCGAGGCCGGTTTACTATGGCTACACCTTC; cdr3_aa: CSATPGPYSRPVYYGYTF
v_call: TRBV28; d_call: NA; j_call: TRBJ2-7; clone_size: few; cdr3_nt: TGTGCCAGCAGTCCACCTGGGGTCAGAAACGAGCAGTACTTC; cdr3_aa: CASSPPGVRNEQYF
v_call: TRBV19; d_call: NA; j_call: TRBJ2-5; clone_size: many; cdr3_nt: TGTGCCAGTAGTCTTGGACCCCCACCAAGTACCCAGTACTTC; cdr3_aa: CASSLGPPPSTQYF
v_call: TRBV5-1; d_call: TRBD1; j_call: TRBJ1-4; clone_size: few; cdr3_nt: TGCGCCAGCAGCAAAACGACAGGGGCGAATGAAAAACTGTTTTTT; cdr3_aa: CASSKTTGANEKLFF
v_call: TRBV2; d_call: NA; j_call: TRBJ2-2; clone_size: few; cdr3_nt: TGTGCCAGCCTGGGGGTACAGGGCCCCGGGGAGCTGTTTTTT; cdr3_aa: CASLGVQGPGELFF
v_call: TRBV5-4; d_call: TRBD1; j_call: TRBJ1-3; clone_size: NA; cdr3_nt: TGTGCCAGCAACAATCAGGGGGCTGGAGGAAACACCATATATTTT; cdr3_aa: CASNNQGAGGNTIYF
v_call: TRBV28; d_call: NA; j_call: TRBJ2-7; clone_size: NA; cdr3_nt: TGTGCCAGCAGTTTAATGACCTCCCCCGGGCAGTACTTC; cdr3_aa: CASSLMTSPGQYF
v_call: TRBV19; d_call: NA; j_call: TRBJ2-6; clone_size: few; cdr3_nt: TGTGCCAGTAGTATTGGAGCCGCTGGGGCCAACGTCCTGACTTTC; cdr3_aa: CASSIGAAGANVLTF
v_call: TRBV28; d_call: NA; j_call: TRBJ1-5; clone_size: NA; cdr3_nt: TGTGCCAGCTTTACCAGCAATCAGCCCCAGCATTTT; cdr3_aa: CASFTSNQPQHF
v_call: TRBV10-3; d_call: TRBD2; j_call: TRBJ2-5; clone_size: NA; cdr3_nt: TGTGCCATCAGTCTCTCCGGGACTAGCGGTAAAGAGACCCAGTACTTC; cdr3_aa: CAISLSGTSGKETQYF
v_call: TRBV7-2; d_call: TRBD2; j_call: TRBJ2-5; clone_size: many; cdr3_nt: TGTGCCAGCAGCTTAGCCCCAGCGGGAGGGCCTGACCAAGAGACCCAGTACTTC; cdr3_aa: CASSLAPAGGPDQETQYF
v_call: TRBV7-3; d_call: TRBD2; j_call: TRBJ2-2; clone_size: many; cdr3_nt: TGTGCCAGCAGCTCCAGCGGGGAGAACACCGGGGAGCTGTTTTTT; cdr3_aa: CASSSSGENTGELFF
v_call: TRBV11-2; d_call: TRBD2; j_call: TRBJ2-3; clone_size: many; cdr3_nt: TGTGCCAGCAGCTTAGCCGGACTAGCGATGAATACGCAGTATTTT; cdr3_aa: CASSLAGLAMNTQYF
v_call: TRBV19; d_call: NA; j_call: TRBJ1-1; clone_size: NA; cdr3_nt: TGTGTCTCGCCCCCCAAGGCGGACATGAACACTGAAGCTTTCTTT; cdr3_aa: CVSPPKADMNTEAFF
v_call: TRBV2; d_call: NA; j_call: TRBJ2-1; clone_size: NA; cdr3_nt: TGTGCCAGCAGTGAAGCTTGGATCCCGACGAATGAGCAGTTCTTC; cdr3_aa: CASSEAWIPTNEQFF
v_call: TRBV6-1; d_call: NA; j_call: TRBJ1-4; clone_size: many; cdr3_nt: TGTGCCAGCAGTGTAGCAGGGAATCTTCCTGAAAAACTGTTTTTT; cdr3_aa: CASSVAGNLPEKLFF
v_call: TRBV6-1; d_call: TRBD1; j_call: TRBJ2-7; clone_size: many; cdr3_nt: TGTGCCAGCAGTGAAAGAGTAAGTGGACAGGGGAACTACGAGCAGTACTTC; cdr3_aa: CASSERVSGQGNYEQYF
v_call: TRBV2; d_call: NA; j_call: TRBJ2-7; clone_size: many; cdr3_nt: TGTGCCAGCAGGTTACCATTCTCCTACGAGCAGTACTTC; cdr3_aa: CASRLPFSYEQYF
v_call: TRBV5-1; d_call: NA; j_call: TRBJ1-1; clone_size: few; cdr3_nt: TGCGCCAGCAGCCCACCCACGGGGTTGGACACTGAAGCTTTCTTT; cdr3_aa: CASSPPTGLDTEAFF
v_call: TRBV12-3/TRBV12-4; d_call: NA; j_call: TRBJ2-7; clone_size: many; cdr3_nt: TGTGCCAGCAGTCCCAGTGTTAACTACGAGCAGTACTTC; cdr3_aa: CASSPSVNYEQYF
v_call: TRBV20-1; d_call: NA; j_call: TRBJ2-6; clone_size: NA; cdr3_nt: TGCAGTGCTAGTCACGAGACTGGGGCCAACGTCCTGACTTTC; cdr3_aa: CSASHETGANVLTF
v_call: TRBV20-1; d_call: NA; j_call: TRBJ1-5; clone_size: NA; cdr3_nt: TGCAGTGTAAGGGGGAGCAATCAGCCCCAGCATTTT; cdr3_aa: CSVRGSNQPQHF
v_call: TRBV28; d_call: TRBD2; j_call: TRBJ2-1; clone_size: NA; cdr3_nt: TGTGCCAGCAGCCAAGCCGCTAGCGGGAGTGGGAATGAGCAGTTCTTC; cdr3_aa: CASSQAASGSGNEQFF
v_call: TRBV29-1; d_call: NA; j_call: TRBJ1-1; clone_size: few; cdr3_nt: TGCAGCGTTGTAAGTCTGACTGAAGCTTTCTTT; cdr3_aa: CSVVSLTEAFF
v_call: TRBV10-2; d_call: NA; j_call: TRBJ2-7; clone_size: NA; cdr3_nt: TGCGCCAGCAGCCAGATACTGGGGTACGAGCAGTACTTC; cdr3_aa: CASSQILGYEQYF
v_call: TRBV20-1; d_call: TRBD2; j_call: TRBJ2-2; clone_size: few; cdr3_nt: TGCAGTGCCCGTCCTAGCGGGAGGGCCGCGGGGGAGCTGTTTTTT; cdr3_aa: CSARPSGRAAGELFF
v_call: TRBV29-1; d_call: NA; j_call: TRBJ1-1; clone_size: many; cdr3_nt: TGCAGCGTTGAAGGCAGACTGAACACTGAAGCTTTCTTT; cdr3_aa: CSVEGRLNTEAFF
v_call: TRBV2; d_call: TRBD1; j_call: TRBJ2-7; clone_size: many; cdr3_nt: TGTGCCAGCAGTGAACCGGGACAGGATCTACTTTTCTACGAGCAGTACTTC; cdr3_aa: CASSEPGQDLLFYEQYF
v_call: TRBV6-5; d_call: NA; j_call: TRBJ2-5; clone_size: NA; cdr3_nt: TGTGCCAGCAGTTACCTCTTCCAAGAGACCCAGTACTTC; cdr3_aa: CASSYLFQETQYF
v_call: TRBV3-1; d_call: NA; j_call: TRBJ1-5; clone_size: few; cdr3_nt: TGTGCCAGCAGCCAAGAGGGAGGCCAGCCCCAGCATTTT; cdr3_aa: CASSQEGGQPQHF
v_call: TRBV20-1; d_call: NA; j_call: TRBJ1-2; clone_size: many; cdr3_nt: TGCAGTGCTAACGGGGGGGCTAACTATGGCTACACCTTC; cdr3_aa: CSANGGANYGYTF
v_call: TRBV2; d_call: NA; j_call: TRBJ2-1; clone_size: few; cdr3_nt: TGTGCCAGCAGTGAGAACAGGGTGGATGAGCAGTTCTTC; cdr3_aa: CASSENRVDEQFF
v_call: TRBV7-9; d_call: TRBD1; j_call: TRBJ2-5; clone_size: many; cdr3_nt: TGTGCCAGCAGCCGAATTGAAAACAGGGGGCAAGAGACCCAGTACTTC; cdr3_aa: CASSRIENRGQETQYF
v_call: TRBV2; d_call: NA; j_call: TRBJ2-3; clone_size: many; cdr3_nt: TGTGCCAGCACCCTGTGGGTTGATACGCAGTATTTT; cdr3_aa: CASTLWVDTQYF
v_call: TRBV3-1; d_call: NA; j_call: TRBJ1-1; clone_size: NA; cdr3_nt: TGTGCCAGCAGCAGAGATTTCTGGACTGAAGCTTTCTTT; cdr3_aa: CASSRDFWTEAFF
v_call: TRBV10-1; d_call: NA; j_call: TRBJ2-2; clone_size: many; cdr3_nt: TGCGCCAGCAGTGAGAGCGGGTCGAACACCGGGGAGCTGTTTTTT; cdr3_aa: CASSESGSNTGELFF
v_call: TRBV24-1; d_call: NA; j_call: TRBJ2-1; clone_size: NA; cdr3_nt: TGTGCCACCAGTGATTTGTTGGGGGGCCCCGGCTCCTACAATGAGCAGTTCTTC; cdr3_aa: CATSDLLGGPGSYNEQFF
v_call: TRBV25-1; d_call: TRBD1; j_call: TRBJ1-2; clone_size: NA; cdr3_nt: TGTGCCAGCAGAGAACAGGGGGCCGGCTATGGCTACACCTTC; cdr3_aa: CASREQGAGYGYTF
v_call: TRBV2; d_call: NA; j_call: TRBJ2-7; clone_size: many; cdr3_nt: TGTGCCAGCAGTGAATTCAGGGCCTACGAGCAGTACTTC; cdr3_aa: CASSEFRAYEQYF